These T cell receptor beta chains were read from a single sample in a study of T cells in Graves' hyperthyroidism and ophthalmopathy. TCRdb re-analysed the multiplex PCR reads in MiXCR, keeping a single row per CDR3 protein. The sample includes 500,000 to 600,000 distinct CDR3 sequences, approximately 49% seen only once; the top ten take about two fifths. The sequencing input was peripheral blood or thyroid tissue (not recorded which). These receptors came from an adult woman with Graves' disease, either hyperthyroidism or ophthalmopathy (not recorded which). Both conserved end residues are part of each CDR3. The D gene is left open where the match is weak. Part of the rows lack a size; the others show once, few, many or a class for expanded clones.

TRBV20-1,NA,NA,TRBJ1-5,TGCAGTGCTGCTTGTAATCAGCCCCAGCATTTT,CSAACNQPQHF
TRBV11-2,NA,NA,TRBJ1-3,TGTGCCAGCGCTCCCCCCTGGGCTGGAAACACCATATATTTT,CASAPPWAGNTIYF
TRBV29-1,many,NA,TRBJ2-7,TGCAGCGTTGAAGGCGGCACCTACGAGCAGTACTTC,CSVEGGTYEQYF
TRBV10-2,NA,NA,TRBJ1-2,TGCGCCAGCAGTGATGCGACCTCGAGGTATGGCTACACCTTC,CASSDATSRYGYTF
TRBV2,NA,NA,TRBJ1-5,TGTGCCAGCAGCCCGGACGGAACAAATCATCAGCCCCAGCATTTT,CASSPDGTNHQPQHF
TRBV13,NA,NA,TRBJ2-5,TGTGCCAGCGAGCCCGGGACTGAAGAGACCCAGTACTTC,CASEPGTEETQYF
TRBV19,NA,NA,TRBJ1-5,TGTGCCAGTAGTATAGAGGGATGGCAGCCCCAGCATTTT,CASSIEGWQPQHF
TRBV7-9,many,TRBD2,TRBJ2-7,TGTGCCAGCAGCACTCCCCGGGGGGACCCCTACGAGCAGTACTTC,CASSTPRGDPYEQYF
TRBV18,few,NA,TRBJ2-5,TGTGCCAGCTCACCACCGTCTAGAGAGACCCAGTACTTC,CASSPPSRETQYF
TRBV5-1,few,NA,TRBJ1-1,TGTGCCAGCTCACCGCGCGGACAGACTTCGAACACTGAAGCTTTCTTT,CASSPRGQTSNTEAFF
TRBV29-1,few,NA,TRBJ1-1,TGCAGCGCCAGGGGCCCCCTGAACACTGAAGCTTTCTTT,CSARGPLNTEAFF
TRBV9,NA,TRBD1,TRBJ2-2,TGTGCCAGCAGCGGCAACAGGGGAGCTCTCGGAAACACCGGGGAGCTGTTTTTT,CASSGNRGALGNTGELFF
TRBV20-1,many,NA,TRBJ1-4,TGCAGTGCTACACAGGGAGCAGGTGAAAAACTGTTTTTT,CSATQGAGEKLFF
TRBV6-6,many,TRBD1,TRBJ1-2,TGTGCCAGCAGTAGGGACAGGGGCGGCTATGGCTACACCTTC,CASSRDRGGYGYTF
TRBV9,many,NA,TRBJ1-6,TGTGCCAGCAGCGTAGAGTCGGGGAATTCACCCCTCCACTTT,CASSVESGNSPLHF
TRBV6-5,NA,NA,TRBJ1-6,TGTGCCAGCAGAAATCTTCCGTCGAGCTCCTATAATTCACCCCTCCACTTT,CASRNLPSSSYNSPLHF
TRBV20-1,many,NA,TRBJ2-7,TGCAGTGCTAGCGTTACCGGGCCCTCATACGAGCAGTACTTC,CSASVTGPSYEQYF
TRBV29-1,NA,TRBD1,TRBJ1-2,TGCAGCTTCGGGACAGTCACTAACTATGGCTACACCTTC,CSFGTVTNYGYTF
TRBV7-2,NA,TRBD2,TRBJ2-5,TGTGCCAGCAGCTCCGGACTAGCGGGGGGTGTTCAAGAGACCCAGTACTTC,CASSSGLAGGVQETQYF
TRBV11-2,NA,TRBD1,TRBJ2-5,TGTACCAGCAGAGCCCCGGGACAGGGCGTCCCGAGGACCCAGTACTTC,CTSRAPGQGVPRTQYF
TRBV5-6,NA,NA,TRBJ2-5,TGTGTCAGCAGCTTAAAGGTTATCCAAGAGACCCAGTACTTC,CVSSLKVIQETQYF
TRBV7-9,NA,NA,TRBJ2-5,TGTGCCAGCAGGGACAAAGGCGGAAGAGAGACCCAGTACTTC,CASRDKGGRETQYF
TRBV20-1,few,NA,TRBJ2-5,TGCAGTGCTAGAGATGGGGAGGAGGGCAATCAGCCCCAGTACTTC,CSARDGEEGNQPQYF